The sequence of this T cell receptor beta chain was determined in a study of cytomegalovirus exposure and HLA in healthy donors. PCR employed 60 Vbeta and 13 Jbeta primers. The protocol was immunoSEQ multiplex PCR, while the TCRdb copy is restricted to in-frame clones and leaves out a portion. The sample lists about 120,000 clones, over 75% seen once, with about 3.7% in the top ten. Study results and limitations: The authors assumed roughly uniform sequencing depth across donors for presence/absence analyses.

Note on this clone: The target antigen is unknown.

The donors (healthy individuals) were bone marrow donors. The donors, nominally healthy at sampling, likely had unrecorded immune exposures. The TCR sequence derives from a human donor in good health. Sequencing was performed on PBMCs.

Here the CDR3 reads CASRTGYQDTEAFF. The DNA for the CDR3 is TGCGCCAGCAGGACAGGGTATCAGGACACTGAAGCTTTCTTT. This rearrangement joins TRBV5-1 to TRBJ1-1, with 7 bases that match TRBD1. The CDR3 covers 14 residues. The V gene end was trimmed by 5 bases and the J gene end by 3 bases; junction bases not matched to a gene: 7. Germline V gene lookup returns CDR1 SGHRS and CDR2 YFSETQ.